This T cell receptor (beta chain) emerged from a study of siplizumab effects on memory and regulatory T cells. Whole-study findings and limits: A mean of approximately 70% of mappable alloreactive CD4+ clones were Treg-derived with siplizumab, compared with about 30% in controls.

Assays captured around 92,000 TCR templates per sample. TCRdb's table, derived via immunoSEQ multiplex PCR, lists solely in-frame clones and lacks some. The sample has approximately 65,000 clones, 65% to 80% seen once. Trimming at V came to 5 bases and at J to 2 bases, leaving 10 bases not matched to a gene. The CDR3 runs 16 residues. Germline V gene lookup returns CDR1 MNHEY and CDR2 SMNVEV (reference sequence). Regarding this clone: The target antigen is unknown.

The chain is built from TRBV27 and TRBJ2-5, with TRBD2 matching over 8 bases. Sequences were obtained from memory CD4+ T cells sorted from blood. The receptor was isolated from a human donor in good health. CDR3 bases: TGTGCCAGCAGTCCCCTAGGAGCGGGGGAGCAAGAGACCCAGTACTTC. It codes for CASSPLGAGEQETQYF.